These 8 T cell receptor beta chains were all obtained from the same sample, sequenced in a study of T-cell reconstitution after alpha-beta-depleted transplantation in children. A library of TCRbeta sequences, prepared with unique molecular identifiers, was generated. Via MiXCR, TCRdb re-called the PCR reads, giving one row per CDR3 protein. The repertoire has some 640,000 distinct CDR3 sequences, roughly 15% of them found once; the top ten carry approximately 1%. Here the sequenced sample was PBMCs from the stem cell graft donor, taken from the stem cell graft. The source of these receptors is a human donor who donated a stem cell graft to a child with acute myeloid leukemia.

This chain connects TRBV7-6 to TRBJ2-7; D remains unclear. CDR1 SGHVS and CDR2 FNYEAQ come from the germline V gene. The CDR3 consists of 14 residues. Trimming took off 2 bases at V and 2 bases at J, with 10 bases between the two ends. The CDR3 coding sequence is TGTGCCAGCAGCTTATACCAGCGAGCCTACGAGCAGTACTTC. Protein: CASSLYQRAYEQYF.

The rearrangement links TRBV28 to TRBJ2-7; 7 positions match TRBD1. The CDR3 contains 14 residues. CDR1 is MDHEN, CDR2 SYDVKM, per germline. After removal of 7 bases from V and 1 base from J, the junction contained 7 bases not matched to a gene. The CDR3 nucleotides are TGTGCCAGCACCCTCACGGGACAGTCCTACGAGCAGTACTTC. Protein sequence: CASTLTGQSYEQYF.

This clonotype occurred many times. CDR3 region: CSARGRKDGYTF. The CDR3 DNA is TGCAGTGCTAGAGGAAGGAAGGACGGCTACACCTTC. The chain combines TRBV20-1 with TRBJ1-2; D is unclear. The germline V and J ends were trimmed by 1 base and 8 bases, with 11 bases remaining between them. The CDR3 totals 12 residues. From germline, CDR1 is DFQATT and CDR2 SNEGSKA (reference sequence).

This clonotype was seen at least ten times. V gene TRBV5-6 combines with J gene TRBJ1-2; D gene ambiguous. The CDR3 is 12 residues long. Trimming shortened V by 4 bases and J by 8 bases, and 12 bases separated the two germline ends. Germline lookup yields CDR1 SGHDT and CDR2 YYEEEE. The CDR3 loop reads CASSRDAGGYTF. The DNA for the CDR3 is TGTGCCAGCAGCAGGGATGCGGGGGGCTACACCTTC.

V usage is TRBV4-3 and J usage is TRBJ2-2, with 9 bases fitting TRBD1. The CDR3 sequence is 16 residues long. Germline CDR1 and CDR2: LGHNA and YSLEER. V lost 0 bases and J lost 7; bases outside the gene matches: 6. DNA of the CDR3: TGCGCCAGCAGCCAAGAACGCACAGGGGGCGGCGGGGAGCTGTTTTTT. It encodes CASSQERTGGGGELFF.

This clonotype was counted only a few times. The chain combines TRBV5-1 with TRBJ2-7; no clear D gene. V lost 5 bases and J 2 bases, leaving 11 bases between the germline ends. The length of the CDR3 is 13 residues. Germline CDR1 and CDR2: SGHRS and YFSETQ. CDR3 in amino acids: CASRGYVPYEQYF. CDR3 nucleotides: TGCGCCAGCAGAGGATACGTCCCCTACGAGCAGTACTTC.

This clonotype has a count of ten or more. The rearrangement joins TRBV7-2 to TRBJ2-7; TRBD1 might be the D (7 bases). CDR3 size: 14 residues. V was clipped by 5 bases and J by 9 bases, with 20 bases between them. The germline V gene has CDR1 SGHTA and CDR2 FQGNSA. CDR3 protein: CASSIRQGRGGQYF. The DNA for the CDR3 is TGTGCCAGCAGCATCCGACAGGGTCGGGGAGGGCAGTACTTC.

This clonotype has ten or more counts. The chain carries TRBV20-1 and TRBJ2-3; no clear D gene. This CDR3 is built from 11 residues. V was clipped by 3 bases and J by 4 bases, with 5 bases between them. The germline CDR1 and CDR2 sequences are DFQATT and SNEGSKA (reference sequence). Here the CDR3 reads CSASRSDTQYF. As DNA, the CDR3 is TGCAGTGCTAGTCGGTCAGATACGCAGTATTTT.